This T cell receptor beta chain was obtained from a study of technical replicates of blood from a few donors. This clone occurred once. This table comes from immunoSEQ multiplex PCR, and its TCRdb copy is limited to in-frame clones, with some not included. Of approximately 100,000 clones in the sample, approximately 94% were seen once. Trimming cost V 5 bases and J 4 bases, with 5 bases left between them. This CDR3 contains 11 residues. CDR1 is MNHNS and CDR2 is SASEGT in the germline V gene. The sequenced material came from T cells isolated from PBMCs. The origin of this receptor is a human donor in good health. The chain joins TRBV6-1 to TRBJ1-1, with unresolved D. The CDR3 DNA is TGTGCCAGCAGTCGTGTCACTGAAGCTTTCTTT. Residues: CASSRVTEAFF.